Sequencing of this T cell receptor beta chain was carried out in a study of cytomegalovirus exposure and HLA in healthy donors. Study-wide points: Among the most significant clusters, several appeared linked to common viral pathogens in a later analysis. The likely origin of a cluster of highly shared sequence variants was a sequencing artifact. The authors later linked a missense DCLRE1C variant to TCR beta V- and J-gene trimming.

About this clone itself: Its antigen is undetermined.

With 60 Vbeta and 13 Jbeta primers, the PCR was carried out. Here immunoSEQ multiplex PCR was the method, and the copy in TCRdb shows in-frame clones only, minus some. The sample holds around 140,000 clones, roughly 79% seen once. Input material: PBMCs. This clonotype was obtained from a woman between 18 and 30 years old in good health and CMV-seronegative.

Written as DNA, the CDR3 is TGTGCCAGCAGTGGGCCAGGGTCATTCCCAGTAATGAACACTGAAGCTTTCTTT. Protein sequence: CASSGPGSFPVMNTEAFF. The chain couples TRBV6-1 to TRBJ1-1; weak D call: TRBD1 (5 bases). CDR3 length: 18 amino acids. With 4 bases removed from V and 0 bases from J, the gap between germline ends came to 21 bases. The germline CDR1 and CDR2 sequences are MNHNS and SASEGT.